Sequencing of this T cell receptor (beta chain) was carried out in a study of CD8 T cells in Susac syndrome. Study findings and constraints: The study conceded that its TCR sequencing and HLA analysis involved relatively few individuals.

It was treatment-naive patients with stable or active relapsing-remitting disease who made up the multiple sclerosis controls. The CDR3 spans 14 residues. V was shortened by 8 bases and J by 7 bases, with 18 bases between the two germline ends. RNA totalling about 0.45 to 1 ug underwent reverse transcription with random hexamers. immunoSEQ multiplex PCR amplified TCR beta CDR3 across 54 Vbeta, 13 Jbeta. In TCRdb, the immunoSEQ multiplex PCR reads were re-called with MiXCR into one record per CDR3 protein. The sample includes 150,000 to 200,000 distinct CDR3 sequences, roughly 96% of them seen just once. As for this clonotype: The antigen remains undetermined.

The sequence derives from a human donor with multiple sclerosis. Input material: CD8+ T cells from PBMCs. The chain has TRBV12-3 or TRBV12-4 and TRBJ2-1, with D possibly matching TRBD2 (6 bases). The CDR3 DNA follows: TGTGCCAGCTTTGCCCGGGGGAGTGCGAATGAGCAGTTCTTC. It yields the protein CASFARGSANEQFF.